The 25 T cell receptor beta chains in this list originate from one sample, sequenced in a study of blood T cell repertoires in COVID-19. TCRdb's table, derived via immunoSEQ multiplex PCR, lists solely in-frame clones and lacks some. In the table there are about 71,000 clones, 80% to 90% of which are singletons. Sequencing used peripheral blood. These receptors all come from a human donor in a cohort sampled during active COVID-19.

The gene calls are TRBV7-6 and TRBJ1-4, with D unclear. CDR1 and CDR2 (germline): SGHVS, FNYEAQ. Trimming left V 2 bases short and J 7 bases short, with 14 bases between. This CDR3 is built from 15 residues. The CDR3 protein is CASSLRSRRGEKLFF. CDR3 nucleotides: TGTGCCAGCAGCTTAAGGTCCCGGCGGGGTGAAAAACTGTTTTTT.

The chain joins TRBV19 to TRBJ2-7; the D gene is possibly TRBD1 (5 bases). Germline lookup yields CDR1 LNHDA and CDR2 SQIVND (reference sequence). The germline V and J ends were trimmed by 4 bases and 1 base, with 8 bases remaining between them. The CDR3 loop spans 13 amino acids. CDR3 nucleotide sequence: TGTGCCAGTAGTAACAGACAGTCCTACGAGCAGTACTTC. Protein sequence: CASSNRQSYEQYF. The entire variable domain, with the rest obtained from reference TRBV19 and TRBJ2-7, is as follows: DGGITQSPKYLFRKEGQNVTLSCEQNLNHDAMYWYRQDPGQGLRLIYYSQIVNDFQKGDIAEGYSVSREKKESFPLTVTSAQKNPTAFYLCASSNRQSYEQYFGPGTRLTVT.

V gene TRBV6-6 combines with J gene TRBJ1-1; no clear D gene. The CDR3 has 15 residues. The V end was cut by 2 bases, the J end by 4 bases, with 14 bases between. Germline CDR1 is MNHNY and CDR2 is SVGAGI (reference sequence). CDR3 DNA: TGTGCCAGCAGTTACCGACACAAAGAGGGCACTGAAGCTTTCTTT. It codes for CASSYRHKEGTEAFF.

The chain has TRBV7-2 and TRBJ2-7; perhaps TRBD2 as D (6 bases). CDR1 SGHTA and CDR2 FQGNSA come from the germline V gene. Trimming left V 4 bases short and J 3 bases short, with 16 bases between. This CDR3 spans 15 amino acids. CDR3 sequence: CASSSEPGGGYEQYF. In nucleotides, the CDR3 is TGTGCCAGCAGCTCCGAGCCCGGGGGAGGCTACGAGCAGTACTTC.

V and J are TRBV5-1 and TRBJ2-7; tentatively, D is TRBD1 (6 bases). This CDR3 is 15 amino acids long. CDR1 SGHRS and CDR2 YFSETQ come from the germline V gene. Trimming stripped 2 bases from V and 0 bases from J, with 12 bases between. The CDR3: CASSFGTLGSYEQYF. The CDR3 nucleotides read TGCGCCAGCAGCTTCGGGACATTAGGCTCCTACGAGCAGTACTTC.

V is TRBV9 and J is TRBJ1-3; maybe TRBD1 (5 bases). From germline, CDR1 is SGDLS and CDR2 YYNGEE. The CDR3 runs 16 residues. The V gene lost 4 bases and the J gene lost 1 base, with 15 bases spanning the gap. The CDR3 sequence is CASSPHWGESGNTIYF. The CDR3 DNA reads TGTGCCAGCAGCCCCCACTGGGGGGAATCTGGAAACACCATATATTTT.

This clone appeared a single time. The rearrangement uses TRBV7-2 and TRBJ1-3, with a tentative D call TRBD1 (6 bases). V lost 2 bases, J lost 2 bases, and 10 bases lay in between. From germline, CDR1 is SGHTA and CDR2 FQGNSA. The CDR3 has 15 amino acids. The CDR3, as DNA: TGTGCCAGCAGCTTATCAGGGGTACCTGGAAACACCATATATTTT. It is translated as CASSLSGVPGNTIYF.

The V call is TRBV4-1, the J call TRBJ1-2; tentative D call: TRBD1 (5 bases). The V end lost 6 bases, the J end lost 2 bases, and 16 bases lay between the germline ends. This CDR3 spans 15 amino acids. In germline, CDR1 is MGHRA, CDR2 YSYEKL. This CDR3 reads CASRTEDRENYGYTF. In nucleotides, the CDR3 is TGCGCCAGCAGAACCGAAGACAGAGAGAACTATGGCTACACCTTC.

Only a few counts were recorded for this clone. The gene calls are TRBV19 and TRBJ2-1; D gene uncertain. Germline values: CDR1 LNHDA, CDR2 SQIVND (reference sequence). Deletions cut 4 bases from V and 6 bases from J, with 10 bases between. The length of the CDR3 is 13 residues. Written as DNA, the CDR3 is TGTGCCAGTAGTAGCCAACAGTCCAATGAGCAGTTCTTC. Its translation: CASSSQQSNEQFF. The complete variable domain, with remaining parts taken from reference TRBV19 and TRBJ2-1, reads DGGITQSPKYLFRKEGQNVTLSCEQNLNHDAMYWYRQDPGQGLRLIYYSQIVNDFQKGDIAEGYSVSREKKESFPLTVTSAQKNPTAFYLCASSSQQSNEQFFGPGTRLTVL.

J is TRBJ2-7 and V is TRBV27; 8 bases fit TRBD2. The CDR3 loop spans 14 amino acids. In germline, CDR1 is MNHEY, CDR2 SMNVEV (reference sequence). V trimming: 6 bases; J trimming: 1 base; junction bases outside the gene matches: 5. This CDR3 reads CASRVTSGSYEQYF. CDR3 bases: TGTGCCAGCAGGGTCACTAGCGGATCCTACGAGCAGTACTTC.

The genes are TRBV18 and TRBJ1-3, with a possible D match to TRBD1 (6 bases). The V end was cut by 2 bases, the J end by 2 bases, with 13 bases between. The CDR3 runs 16 residues. The V gene's germline CDR1 is KGHSH and CDR2 LQKENI. DNA of the CDR3: TGTGCCAGCTCACCAAGGGCAGGACAGACTGGAAACACCATATATTTT. This encodes CASSPRAGQTGNTIYF.

J is TRBJ2-2 and V is TRBV5-1, with unresolved D. The CDR3 has 14 residues. CDR1 is SGHRS and CDR2 is YFSETQ in the germline V gene. Between the trimmed V and J ends, which lost 1 base and 3 bases, there was a span of 7 bases. The CDR3 DNA sequence: TGCGCCAGCAGCTTGCAAAGCGACACCGGGGAGCTGTTTTTT. Its protein product is CASSLQSDTGELFF.

The chain recombines TRBV5-1 with TRBJ1-1; 7 nucleotides line up with TRBD1. The length of the CDR3 is 15 residues. Trimming at V came to 0 bases and at J to 2 bases, leaving 4 bases not matched to a gene. CDR1 is SGHRS and CDR2 is YFSETQ in the germline V gene. In DNA, the CDR3 is TGCGCCAGCAGCTTGGAGGTAGGGGGCAACACTGAAGCTTTCTTT. Translated: CASSLEVGGNTEAFF.

This rearrangement joins TRBV18 to TRBJ2-7; D uncertain. The V gene lost 6 bases and the J gene lost 2 bases, with 5 bases spanning the gap. The CDR3 length is 11 residues. CDR1 KGHSH and CDR2 LQKENI come from the germline V gene. The CDR3 nucleotides read TGTGCCAGCTCCGAGGCCTACGAGCAGTACTTC. Translation: CASSEAYEQYF.

This chain links TRBV5-1 with TRBJ2-1; 8 bases match TRBD2. Germline trimming cut 1 base from V and 6 bases from J; bases unmatched to any gene: 6. CDR3 length equals 15 residues. CDR1 SGHRS and CDR2 YFSETQ come from the germline V gene. CDR3 nucleotides: TGCGCCAGCAGCTTGTCCGGACTAGCAGCCAATGAGCAGTTCTTC. Translating it yields CASSLSGLAANEQFF.

The chain combines TRBV28 with TRBJ1-6; D remains ambiguous. Trimming stripped 3 bases from V and 1 base from J, with 13 bases between. The CDR3 runs to 17 residues. The germline V gene encodes CDR1 MDHEN and CDR2 SYDVKM. The CDR3 here is CASSLGSLGSYNSPLHF. CDR3 nucleotides: TGTGCCAGCAGTTTGGGGAGTTTGGGTTCCTATAATTCACCCCTCCACTTT.

This clone was detected only once. This rearrangement joins TRBV10-1 to TRBJ2-5; TRBD1 aligns across 9 bases. V was clipped by 2 bases and J by 4 bases; unmatched bases: 2. Per the germline V gene, CDR1 is WNHNN and CDR2 is SYGVQD (reference sequence). This CDR3 comprises 14 residues. Here the CDR3 DNA reads TGCGCCAGCAGTGAGACAGGGGGCCGAGAGACCCAGTACTTC. Residues: CASSETGGRETQYF.

The chain is built from TRBV11-1 and TRBJ2-4; tentative D call: TRBD1 (6 bases). Germline-derived CDR1 and CDR2 are SGHAT and FQDESV (reference sequence). Trimming removed 5 bases from V and 9 bases from J, with 11 bases in between. This CDR3 comprises 12 residues. The CDR3 here is CASSPIRGIQYF. The CDR3 bases are TGTGCCAGCAGCCCAATCAGGGGCATTCAGTACTTC.

The V call is TRBV7-2, the J call TRBJ2-5; no clear D. The CDR3 is 15 residues long. With 0 bases removed from V and 4 bases from J, the gap between germline ends came to 12 bases. Germline values: CDR1 SGHTA, CDR2 FQGNSA. CDR3 protein: CASSLAQDPRETQYF. CDR3 DNA: TGTGCCAGCAGCTTAGCGCAGGATCCGCGAGAGACCCAGTACTTC.

This clone was seen more than once but under ten times. The J gene is TRBJ1-1, the V gene TRBV28; TRBD1 aligns across 9 bases. CDR3 length: 15 residues. CDR1 and CDR2 from the germline V gene are MDHEN and SYDVKM. V trimming: 11 bases; J trimming: 3 bases; junction bases outside the gene matches: 13. CDR3 bases: TGTGCCGCTAGACAGGGGGGGCCGGGGCACACTGAAGCTTTCTTT. This codes for CAARQGGPGHTEAFF. The full variable domain, completed using reference TRBV28 and TRBJ1-1, is DVKVTQSSRYLVKRTGEKVFLECVQDMDHENMFWYRQDPGLGLRLIYFSYDVKMKEKGDIPEGYSVSREKKERFSLILESASTNQTSMYLCAARQGGPGHTEAFFGQGTRLTVV.

The chain links TRBV7-8 to TRBJ2-7; perhaps TRBD2 as D (6 bases). Trimming took 5 bases from V and 0 from J, leaving 14 bases between them. Per the germline V gene, CDR1 is SGHVS and CDR2 is FQNEAQ. The CDR3 length is 15 residues. The CDR3 region is CASSAKGLPSYEQYF. The CDR3 DNA is TGTGCCAGCAGCGCAAAGGGACTCCCCTCCTACGAGCAGTACTTC.

The V gene is TRBV3-1 (or the pseudogene TRBV3-2), the J gene TRBJ2-7, with a weak D call TRBD2 (6 bases). Germline V gene lookup returns CDR1 LGHDT and CDR2 YNNKEL (reference sequence). The CDR3 has 16 residues. V was cut by 1 base and J by 6 bases, with 19 bases left in between. Here the CDR3 reads CASSQGGTHLSREQYF. CDR3 nucleotide sequence: TGTGCCAGCAGCCAAGGAGGGACTCATCTAAGTCGCGAGCAGTACTTC.

The chain employs TRBV18 and TRBJ1-1, with 7 bases identical to TRBD1. V dropped 4 bases and J dropped 3; count of bases not matched to a gene: 2. The CDR3 consists of 13 residues. CDR1 is KGHSH and CDR2 is LQKENI in the germline V gene. CDR3 sequence (DNA): TGTGCCAGCTCACGACAGGGCTACACTGAAGCTTTCTTT. This translates into CASSRQGYTEAFF.

The rearrangement links TRBV28 to TRBJ2-7; 10 bases line up with TRBD1. The CDR3 has 15 amino acids. CDR1 is MDHEN, CDR2 SYDVKM, per germline. J was trimmed by 2 bases and V by 6 bases; bases with no gene match: 7. In DNA form, the CDR3 reads TGTGCCAGCAGCCTCGGACAGGGGGGGACCTACGAGCAGTACTTC. This gives the protein CASSLGQGGTYEQYF.

The chain employs TRBV5-1 and TRBJ2-5; D is uncertain. This CDR3 has 12 residues. From germline, CDR1 is SGHRS and CDR2 YFSETQ. Trimming shortened V by 6 bases and J by 2 bases, and 8 bases separated the two germline ends. The CDR3 DNA is TGCGCCAGCACAGGCAATCAAGAGACCCAGTACTTC. Protein: CASTGNQETQYF.